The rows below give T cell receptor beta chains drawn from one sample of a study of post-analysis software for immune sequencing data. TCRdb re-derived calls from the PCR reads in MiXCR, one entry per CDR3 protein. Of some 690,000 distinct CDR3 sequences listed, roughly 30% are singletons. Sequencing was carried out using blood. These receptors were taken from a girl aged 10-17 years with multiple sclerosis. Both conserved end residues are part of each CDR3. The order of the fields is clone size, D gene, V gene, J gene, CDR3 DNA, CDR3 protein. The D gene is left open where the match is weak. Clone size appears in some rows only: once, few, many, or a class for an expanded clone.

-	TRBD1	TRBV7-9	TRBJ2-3	TGTTCCAGCAGCCCCTTGGGGGGACAGGGAGATACGCAGTATTTT	CSSSPLGGQGDTQYF
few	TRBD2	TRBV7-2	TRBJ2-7	TGTGCCAGCAGCCATATAGGGCGGGAGGACGAGCAGTACTTC	CASSHIGREDEQYF
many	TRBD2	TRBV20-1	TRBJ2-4	TGCAGTGCTAGGACTAGCGGGATCCCAGGCATTCAGTACTTC	CSARTSGIPGIQYF
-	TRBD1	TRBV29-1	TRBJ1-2	TGCAGCGTTGGAGGGGACAGGGTCTATGGCTACACCTTC	CSVGGDRVYGYTF
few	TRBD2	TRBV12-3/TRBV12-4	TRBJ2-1	TGTGCCAGCAGTTTAGCACTAGCGGGCAATGAGCAGTTCTTC	CASSLALAGNEQFF
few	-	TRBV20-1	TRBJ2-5	TGCAGTGCTAGCAGGGGAAGGGGAGAGACCCAGTACTTC	CSASRGRGETQYF
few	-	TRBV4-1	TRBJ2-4	TGCGCCAGCAGCCAAGAGGGGCAAAGGGGGTGGGACATTCAGTACTTC	CASSQEGQRGWDIQYF
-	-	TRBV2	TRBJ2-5	TGTGCCAGCTCAGCAGGTAGTCACCAAGAGACCCAGTACTTC	CASSAGSHQETQYF
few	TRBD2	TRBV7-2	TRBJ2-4	TGTGCCAGCAGCGCAGACTTAGCGGGGCCAGGGGCCAAAAACATTCAGTACTTC	CASSADLAGPGAKNIQYF
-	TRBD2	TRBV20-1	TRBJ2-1	TGCAGTGCTAGTCGGAGCGGGGGCTACAATGAGCAGTTCTTC	CSASRSGGYNEQFF
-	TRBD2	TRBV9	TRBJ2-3	TGTGCCAGCAGCACTCGCCCTAGCGGGGGTAGCACAGATACGCAGTATTTT	CASSTRPSGGSTDTQYF
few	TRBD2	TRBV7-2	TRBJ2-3	TGTGCCAGCAGCTCGGGGGGGCCTAACACAGATACGCAGTATTTT	CASSSGGPNTDTQYF
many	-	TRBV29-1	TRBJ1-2	TGCAGCGTTGAATGGACCAACTATGGCTACACCTTC	CSVEWTNYGYTF
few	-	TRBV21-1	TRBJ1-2	TGTGCCAGCAGCGAGGGACAGAGGATTTATGGCTACACCTTC	CASSEGQRIYGYTF
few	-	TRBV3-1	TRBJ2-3	TGTGCCAGCAGCCAAAGGTGGGCGGGGACAGATACGCAGTATTTT	CASSQRWAGTDTQYF
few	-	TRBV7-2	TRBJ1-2	TGTGCCAGCAGCTTAGGGCAGTCGATCCAGGGCTACACCTTC	CASSLGQSIQGYTF
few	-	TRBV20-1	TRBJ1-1	TGCAGTCCGCACGGTGCGGGGTACCCAGAAGCTTTCTTT	CSPHGAGYPEAFF
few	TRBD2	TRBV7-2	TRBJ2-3	TGTGCCAGCAGTTTTAAAAGCGGGACCGGCACAGATACGCAGTATTTT	CASSFKSGTGTDTQYF
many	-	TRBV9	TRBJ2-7	TGTGCCAGCAGCGTAACCCCCTTCGGGGGTAACGAGCAGTACTTC	CASSVTPFGGNEQYF
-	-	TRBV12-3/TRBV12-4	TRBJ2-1	TGTGCCAGCAGTTTAGGGACAACCCTGGATGAGCAGTTCTTC	CASSLGTTLDEQFF
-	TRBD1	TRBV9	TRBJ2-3	TGTGCCAGCAGCGCTGAAGACAGGGATGGAGATACGCAGTATTTT	CASSAEDRDGDTQYF
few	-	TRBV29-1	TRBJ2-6	TGCAGCGTTGAGGGAGTTGCTGGGGCCAACGTCCTGACTTTC	CSVEGVAGANVLTF
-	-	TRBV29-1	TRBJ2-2	TGCAGCGTGAGAGCAGGGTTTCCCGGGGAGCTGTTTTTT	CSVRAGFPGELFF
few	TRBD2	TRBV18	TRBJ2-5	TGTGCCAGCTCGACAAAGGGACTAGCGGGGCTCGAGACCCAGTACTTC	CASSTKGLAGLETQYF
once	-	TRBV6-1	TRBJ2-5	TGTGCCAGCAGTCTAGAACCCGACATCGGGAAGAGGCCCCAAGAGACCCAGTACTTC	CASSLEPDIGKRPQETQYF
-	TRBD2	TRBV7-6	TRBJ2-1	TGTGCCAGCAGCGATAAGCGGGGGAGATACGACAATGAGCAGTTCTTC	CASSDKRGRYDNEQFF
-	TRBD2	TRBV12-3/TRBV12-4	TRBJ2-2	TGTGCCAGCAGTTTCGGACTAGCGGGAACCGGGGAGCTGTTTTTT	CASSFGLAGTGELFF
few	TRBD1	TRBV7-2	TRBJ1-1	TGTGCCAGCAGATTGAGTAGGGACAGGCCGAACACTGAAGCTTTCTTT	CASRLSRDRPNTEAFF
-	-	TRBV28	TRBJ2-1	TGTGCCAGCAGTCTCCTCGACTCACACGGATACAATGAGCAGTTCTTC	CASSLLDSHGYNEQFF
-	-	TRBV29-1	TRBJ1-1	TGCAGCGTTCTTGCCCGTTCTGAAGCTTTCTTT	CSVLARSEAFF
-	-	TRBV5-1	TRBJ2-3	TGCGCCAGCAGCTTGGCCCCCGGGCAGGAGACAGATACGCAGTATTTT	CASSLAPGQETDTQYF
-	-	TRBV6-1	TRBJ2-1	TGTGCCAGCAGTTGGGGCAGCTCCTACGAGCAGTTCTTC	CASSWGSSYEQFF
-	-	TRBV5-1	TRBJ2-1	TGCGCCAGCAGCTCGGGTGCCAGGAGCTCCTACAATGAGCAGTTCTTC	CASSSGARSSYNEQFF
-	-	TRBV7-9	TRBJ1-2	TGTGCCAGCAGCCTCAGCCTACACTATGGCTACACCTTC	CASSLSLHYGYTF
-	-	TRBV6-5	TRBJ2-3	TGTGCCAGCAGCCTTGACAGGTCTCCTAGCACAGATACGCAGTATTTT	CASSLDRSPSTDTQYF
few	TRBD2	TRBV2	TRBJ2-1	TGTGCCAGCAGAGTCTTGGGAGGGCAGGATAATGAGCAGTTCTTC	CASRVLGGQDNEQFF
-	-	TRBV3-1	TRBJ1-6	TGTGCCAGCAGCCCTCGACCGAATAATTCACCCCTCCACTTT	CASSPRPNNSPLHF
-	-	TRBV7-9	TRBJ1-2	TGTGCCAGCAGCTTAGCGGGCAGGGGTTCGGGCTACACCTTC	CASSLAGRGSGYTF
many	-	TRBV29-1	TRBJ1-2	TGCAGCGTTGAAACGGACGCCACTAACTATGGCTACACCTTC	CSVETDATNYGYTF
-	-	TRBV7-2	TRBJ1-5	TGTGCCAGCAGCCCGACGACAGGCCAGAGTAGGCATCAGCCCCAGCATTTT	CASSPTTGQSRHQPQHF
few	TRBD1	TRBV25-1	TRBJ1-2	TGTGCCAGCAGTATGACAGGGCTGGACTATGGCTACACCTTC	CASSMTGLDYGYTF
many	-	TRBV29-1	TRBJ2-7	TGCAGCGTTGTCCTGGCCACCTACGAGCAGTACTTC	CSVVLATYEQYF
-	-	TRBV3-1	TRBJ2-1	TGTGCCAGCAGCCAAGGATTCGAGAGGTACAATGAGCAGTTCTTC	CASSQGFERYNEQFF
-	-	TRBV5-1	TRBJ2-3	TGCGCCAGCAGCTTGGCCCCCGAACACACAGATACGCAGTATTTT	CASSLAPEHTDTQYF
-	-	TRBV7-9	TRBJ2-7	TGTGCCAGCAGCTATGGGGGGGCGGGTGAGCAGTACTTC	CASSYGGAGEQYF
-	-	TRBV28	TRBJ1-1	TGTGCCAGCAGTTTTACGAGGGTGACCACTGAAGCTTTCTTT	CASSFTRVTTEAFF
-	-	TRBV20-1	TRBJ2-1	TGCAGTGCCAGGGAGGCAAGCTCCTACAATGAGCAGTTCTTC	CSAREASSYNEQFF